The TCR beta chain described here comes from a study of T-cell reconstitution after alpha-beta-depleted transplantation in children. Findings and caveats of the study: Several hundred expanded graft clones reportedly gave rise to the alpha-beta T cells present about two months after transplant. T-cell counts and diversity at one year following transplant were attributed mainly to newly produced T cells. Surviving recipient T cells and thymic progenitors underlay high day-60 TCRbeta diversity in some patients.

This clonotype was recorded many times. What it recognizes is unknown. It was with unique molecular identifiers that the TCRbeta library was prepared. One entry per CDR3 protein, called by TCRdb with MiXCR from the PCR reads. The sample lists a few hundred thousand distinct CDR3 sequences, roughly 16% occurring once. CDR3 length: 15 amino acids. J gave up 5 bases and V 5 bases, and 11 bases lay outside the gene matches. The chain employs TRBV12-3 or TRBV12-4 and TRBJ2-5, with TRBD2 matching 7 bases. The sample consisted of PBMCs, mostly from graft donor cells, taken 360 days after TCRalphabeta/CD19-depleted stem cell transplant. The sequence derives from a boy under two years old who had a stem cell transplant for Wiskott-Aldrich syndrome, so the T cells may come from the graft donor. The CDR3 is CASSLTGGRSETQYF. The CDR3 DNA reads as TGTGCCAGCAGTCTTACGGGGGGTCGTAGTGAGACCCAGTACTTC.